Listed here are 17 T cell receptor beta chains from one sample, sequenced in a study of cytomegalovirus exposure and HLA in healthy donors. 60 Vbeta and 13 Jbeta primers were used in PCR. The data were produced by immunoSEQ multiplex PCR, yet TCRdb's version contains in-frame clones alone and is incomplete. The sample holds 65,000 to 100,000 clones, about 75% seen once. Sequenced input: PBMCs. The receptor set was obtained from a female donor in good health and CMV-seronegative.

This chain links TRBV7-6 with TRBJ2-5, with TRBD1 matching 10 bases. CDR3 length: 14 residues. Germline assignment: CDR1 SGHVS and CDR2 FNYEAQ. The V segment lost 4 bases and the J segment 5 bases; nucleotides outside the gene matches: 4. CDR3 nucleotide sequence: TGTGCCAGCAGCTCCCGGACAGGGGGGGAGACCCAGTACTTC. Protein product: CASSSRTGGETQYF. The variable domain in full, completed from reference TRBV7-6 and TRBJ2-5, reads GAGVSQSPRYKVTKRGQDVALRCDPISGHVSLYWYRQALGQGPEFLTYFNYEAQQDKSGLPNDRFSAERPEGSISTLTIQRTEQRDSAMYRCASSSRTGGETQYFGPGTRLLVL.

The table lists this clone with a few counts. The rearrangement links TRBV30 to TRBJ1-5, with 11 bases identical to TRBD1. V gave up 2 bases and J gave up 7 bases; unmatched junction bases: 1. This CDR3 comprises 13 residues. The germline V gene has CDR1 GTSNPN and CDR2 SVGIG (reference sequence). The DNA of the CDR3 is TGTGCCTGGAGTTGGGACAGGGGGCAGCCCCAGCATTTT. It codes for CAWSWDRGQPQHF.

This chain joins TRBV7-6 and TRBJ2-5; D perhaps matches TRBD2 (6 bases). CDR1 is SGHVS and CDR2 is FNYEAQ in the germline V gene. V lost 5 bases, J lost 2 bases, and 18 bases lay in between. The CDR3 sequence is 16 residues long. Here the CDR3 reads CASSGESGLKQETQYF. CDR3 sequence (DNA): TGTGCCAGCAGCGGGGAAAGCGGGTTGAAACAAGAGACCCAGTACTTC.

The chain joins TRBV7-2 to TRBJ1-5; 8 nucleotides match TRBD1. The CDR3 runs to 15 residues. With V trimmed by 5 bases and J by 4 bases, 7 bases remained unmatched. In germline, CDR1 is SGHTA, CDR2 FQGNSA. In DNA form, the CDR3 reads TGTGCCAGCAGCCTTGACAGGGGTCAGAATCAGCCCCAGCATTTT. It translates to CASSLDRGQNQPQHF.

CDR3 residues: CASSRAGFLGEQYF. CDR3 DNA: TGTGCCAGCAGCCGTGCGGGGTTCCTAGGGGAGCAGTACTTC. The chain combines TRBV5-6 with TRBJ2-7; tentative D call: TRBD2 (6 bases). Germline lookup yields CDR1 SGHDT and CDR2 YYEEEE. Trimming stripped 4 bases from V and 7 bases from J, with 18 bases between. This CDR3 has 14 amino acids.

The gene calls are TRBV5-1 and TRBJ2-5; D unclear. CDR1 is SGHRS, CDR2 YFSETQ, per germline. CDR3 length equals 14 residues. The V end was cut by 0 bases, the J end by 3 bases, with 9 bases between. The CDR3 reads CASSLGRSKETQYF. The DNA of the CDR3 is TGCGCCAGCAGCTTGGGGCGGTCCAAAGAGACCCAGTACTTC.

The chain links TRBV4-3 to TRBJ2-2; 11 bases agree with TRBD1. The junction had 5 bases not matched to a gene; V was cut back by 0 bases and J by 2 bases. The germline gives CDR1 LGHNA, CDR2 YSLEER. CDR3 length equals 18 residues. CDR3 amino acids: CASSQEGGQGVNTGELFF. CDR3 in DNA: TGCGCCAGCAGCCAAGAGGGGGGACAGGGGGTAAACACCGGGGAGCTGTTTTTT.

The rearrangement joins TRBV7-2 to TRBJ2-3; 7 bases align to TRBD1. The germline gives CDR1 SGHTA, CDR2 FQGNSA. The CDR3 is 15 residues long. V shed 5 bases, J shed 3 bases, and the junction held 8 bases outside the gene matches. The CDR3 nucleotides read TGTGCCAGCAGCCCCTCGGGACAGATGACAGATACGCAGTATTTT. The encoded protein is CASSPSGQMTDTQYF.

The chain joins TRBV5-1 to TRBJ1-2, with a possible D match to TRBD1 (6 bases). Germline CDR1 SGHRS, CDR2 YFSETQ. V gave up 0 bases and J gave up 7 bases, with 13 bases separating them. The CDR3 runs to 14 residues. CDR3 sequence: CASSLEKGVAGYTF. In DNA form, the CDR3 reads TGCGCCAGCAGCTTGGAAAAGGGGGTGGCTGGCTACACCTTC.

This sequence joins TRBV6-5 and TRBJ1-1; 7 nucleotides match TRBD1. The trim removed 6 bases at V and 8 bases at J, leaving 3 bases unmatched. Germline CDR1 is MNHEY and CDR2 is SVGAGI. This CDR3 is built from 11 residues. The DNA for the CDR3 is TGTGCCAGCAGCCACAGGGGAGAAGCTTTCTTT. It yields the protein CASSHRGEAFF.

The CDR3 reads CASSPKTGRPGELFF. The DNA of the CDR3 is TGTGCCAGCAGTCCGAAGACAGGGAGGCCCGGGGAGCTGTTTTTT. This chain links TRBV27 with TRBJ2-2, with D tentatively TRBD1 (7 bases). The CDR3 spans 15 residues. The V end lost 5 bases, the J end lost 6 bases, and 16 bases lay between the germline ends. In germline, CDR1 is MNHEY, CDR2 SMNVEV (reference sequence).

This clone was detected once. The gene calls are TRBV4-3 and TRBJ2-3; the match to TRBD2 covers 12 bases. Looked up from germline, CDR1 is LGHNA and CDR2 is YSLEER. CDR3 length equals 17 residues. After removal of 2 bases from V and 0 bases from J, the junction contained 3 bases not matched to a gene. The CDR3: CASSQPGTSGSTDTQYF. The CDR3 nucleotides read TGCGCCAGCAGCCAACCCGGGACTAGCGGGAGCACAGATACGCAGTATTTT.

J is TRBJ1-6 and V is TRBV6-5; the D is unclear. The germline CDR1 and CDR2 sequences are MNHEY and SVGAGI. Trimming removed 0 bases at V and 10 bases at J, with 13 bases between. This CDR3 contains 15 residues. DNA of the CDR3: TGTGCCAGCAGTTACTCTTGGCGGGGAGACTCACCCCTCCACTTT. Translating it yields CASSYSWRGDSPLHF.

This rearrangement joins TRBV6-6 to TRBJ2-1, with a possible D match to TRBD1 (5 bases). The CDR3 runs to 16 residues. The V and J ends lost 3 bases and 2 bases respectively, with 14 bases between them. CDR1 MNHNY and CDR2 SVGAGI come from the germline V gene (reference sequence). As DNA, the CDR3 is TGTGCCAGCAGTTATCCGTCACCCAGGGCCTACAATGAGCAGTTCTTC. This codes for CASSYPSPRAYNEQFF.

The J gene is TRBJ1-1, the V gene TRBV5-1; possible D gene TRBD1, 5 bases. The CDR3 is made up of 14 amino acids. In germline, CDR1 is SGHRS, CDR2 YFSETQ. Trimming pared 1 base from V and 7 bases from J, leaving 14 bases between. The CDR3 DNA is TGCGCCAGCAGCTTGCCGGGAGGGGTCAATGAAGCTTTCTTT. Amino acid sequence: CASSLPGGVNEAFF.

The V call is TRBV7-9, the J call TRBJ1-5, with D possibly TRBD1 on 5 matching bases. V was cut by 5 bases and J by 7 bases, with 18 bases left in between. The germline V gene has CDR1 SEHNR and CDR2 FQNEAQ (reference sequence). This CDR3 has 15 amino acids. The CDR3 sequence is CASSPTAGPGQPQHF. Written as DNA, the CDR3 is TGTGCCAGCAGCCCAACAGCAGGGCCCGGACAGCCCCAGCATTTT.

V is TRBV5-1 and J is TRBJ2-3, with 9 nucleotides matching TRBD1. The germline V gene encodes CDR1 SGHRS and CDR2 YFSETQ. This CDR3 comprises 14 residues. Unmatched junction bases numbered 4, after V lost 2 bases and J lost 6 bases. The CDR3 protein is CASSLQGAKDTQYF. CDR3 in DNA: TGCGCCAGCAGCTTACAGGGGGCTAAGGATACGCAGTATTTT.